This record concerns one T cell receptor (beta chain) sequence. The source of the sample is a study of blood T cell repertoires in COVID-19. V was cut by 5 bases and J by 1 base, with 14 bases left in between. The CDR3 is 16 amino acids. CDR1 is SSHAT, CDR2 FNYEAQ, per germline (reference sequence). The repertoire was sequenced with immunoSEQ multiplex PCR; TCRdb's copy has only in-frame clones and lacks some. The sample lists roughly 200,000 clones, about 76% seen once, with approximately 5.9% in the top ten. The chain uses TRBV7-7 and TRBJ2-2; TRBD2 is a possible D gene (5 bases). The sequencing sample was made of peripheral blood. The clonotype was recovered from a woman aged 40 to 50 with COVID-19, enrolled during active disease. The CDR3 DNA sequence: TGTGCCAGCAGCGCCAAGGAGGCGGGGAACACCGGGGAGCTGTTTTTT. Translation: CASSAKEAGNTGELFF.